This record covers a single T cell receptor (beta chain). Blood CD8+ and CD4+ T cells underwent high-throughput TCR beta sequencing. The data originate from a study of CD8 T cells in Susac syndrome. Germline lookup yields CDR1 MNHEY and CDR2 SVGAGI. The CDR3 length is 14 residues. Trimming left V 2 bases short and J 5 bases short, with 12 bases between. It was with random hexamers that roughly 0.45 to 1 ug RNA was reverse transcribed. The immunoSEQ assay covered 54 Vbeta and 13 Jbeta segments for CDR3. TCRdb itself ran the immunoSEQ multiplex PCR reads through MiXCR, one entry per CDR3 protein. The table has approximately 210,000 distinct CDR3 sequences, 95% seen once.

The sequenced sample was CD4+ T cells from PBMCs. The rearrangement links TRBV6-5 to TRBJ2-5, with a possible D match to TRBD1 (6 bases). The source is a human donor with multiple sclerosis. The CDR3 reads CASSYPGTHETQYF. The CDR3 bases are TGTGCCAGCAGTTACCCCGGGACACACGAGACCCAGTACTTC.